The 30 T cell receptor beta chains below were found in one sample sequenced in a study of T-cell reconstitution after alpha-beta-depleted transplantation in children. Preparation of the TCRbeta library used unique molecular identifiers. TCRdb passed the PCR reads through MiXCR, listing each CDR3 protein once. This sample has around 500,000 distinct CDR3 sequences; around 23% occur once, and the top ten carry roughly 13%. Source: PBMCs, mostly from graft donor cells, taken 360 days after TCRalphabeta/CD19-depleted stem cell transplant. The receptors were gathered from a boy in the first two years of life who had a stem cell transplant for acute myeloid leukemia, so the T cells may come from the graft donor.

This clonotype has at least ten counts. V usage is TRBV20-1 and J usage is TRBJ1-1; D remains unclear. V gave up 7 bases and J gave up 7 bases, with 13 bases separating them. Germline CDR1 and CDR2: DFQATT and SNEGSKA (reference sequence). This CDR3 spans 11 amino acids. CDR3 bases: TGCAGTGTCAGTCAGACATTTGAAGCTTTCTTT. Translating it yields CSVSQTFEAFF.

This clonotype was seen many times. The rearrangement links TRBV12-3 or TRBV12-4 to TRBJ2-1; D possibly corresponds to TRBD1 (6 bases). V lost 5 bases and J 6 bases, leaving 26 bases between the germline ends. The CDR3 sequence is 18 residues long. The CDR3 reads CASSHEGIGTPIINEQFF. CDR3 in DNA: TGTGCCAGCAGTCACGAGGGGATCGGGACACCTATTATCAATGAGCAGTTCTTC.

In this sample, this clonotype turned up many times. CDR3 region: CANSPGQGNPGELFF. The CDR3 DNA reads as TGTGCCAACTCACCGGGACAGGGTAACCCCGGGGAGCTGTTTTTT. The chain joins TRBV10-3 to TRBJ2-2, with TRBD1 matching 9 bases. This CDR3 is 15 amino acids long. J lost 6 bases, V lost 10 bases, and 12 bases had no gene match. CDR1 and CDR2 from the germline V gene are ENHRY and SYGVKD.

This chain uses TRBV3-1 with TRBJ2-2; D remains unclear. V lost 1 base and J lost 5, with 11 bases in between. Germline V CDR1 and CDR2: LGHDT, YNNKEL (reference sequence). CDR3 length: 15 residues. Here the CDR3 reads CASSQGVHGTGELFF. The CDR3 coding sequence is TGTGCCAGCAGCCAAGGGGTTCACGGGACCGGGGAGCTGTTTTTT.

This clonotype showed up just a few times. V is TRBV12-3 or TRBV12-4 and J is TRBJ2-3; 10 nucleotides match TRBD2. V dropped 2 bases and J dropped 4; count of bases not matched to a gene: 6. The CDR3 sequence is 16 residues long. The CDR3 here is CASSLPIAGGADTQYF. Here the CDR3 DNA reads TGTGCCAGCAGTTTACCGATAGCGGGGGGCGCAGATACGCAGTATTTT.

Only a few counts were recorded for this clonotype. The J gene is TRBJ2-7, the V gene TRBV6-1; no reliable D call. The V gene's germline CDR1 is MNHNS and CDR2 SASEGT. This CDR3 comprises 13 residues. Trimming removed 6 bases from V and 2 bases from J, with 11 bases in between. The CDR3 loop reads CASRAKGPYEQYF. Written as DNA, the CDR3 is TGTGCCAGCAGAGCCAAGGGCCCCTACGAGCAGTACTTC.

The chain couples TRBV20-1 to TRBJ2-7; D not resolved. The CDR3 has 12 residues. Germline V gene data show CDR1 as DFQATT and CDR2 as SNEGSKA (reference sequence). The V end was cut by 3 bases, the J end by 3 bases, with 9 bases between. The CDR3 DNA is TGCAGTGCTAGTTCCGCAGGCTACGAGCAGTACGTC. It encodes CSASSAGYEQYV.

This clonotype was seen ten or more times. The V call is TRBV28, the J call TRBJ2-5; 9 positions match TRBD2. Germline assignment: CDR1 MDHEN and CDR2 SYDVKM. The CDR3 runs 14 residues. V lost 2 bases, J lost 6 bases, and 4 bases stayed unmatched. In DNA, the CDR3 is TGTGCCAGCAGTTTAAGCGGGGGGAGGAAGACCCAGTACTTC. It specifies CASSLSGGRKTQYF. Together with reference TRBV28 and TRBJ2-5, the CDR3 gives the full variable domain: DVKVTQSSRYLVKRTGEKVFLECVQDMDHENMFWYRQDPGLGLRLIYFSYDVKMKEKGDIPEGYSVSREKKERFSLILESASTNQTSMYLCASSLSGGRKTQYFGPGTRLLVL.

This clonotype was seen a handful of times. The chain carries TRBV5-5 and TRBJ1-1; D is perhaps TRBD1 (5 bases). Germline values: CDR1 SGHKS, CDR2 YYEKEE (reference sequence). V shed 0 bases and J shed 0 bases, with 12 bases lying between them. CDR3 length equals 16 residues. CDR3 in amino acids: CASSLAWTTMNTEAFF. The CDR3 nucleotides are TGTGCCAGCAGCTTGGCTTGGACAACCATGAACACTGAAGCTTTCTTT. The complete variable domain, with remaining parts taken from reference TRBV5-5 and TRBJ1-1, reads DAGVTQSPTHLIKTRGQQVTLRCSPISGHKSVSWYQQVLGQGPQFIFQYYEKEERGRGNFPDRFSARQFPNYSSELNVNALLLGDSALYLCASSLAWTTMNTEAFFGQGTRLTVV.

The CDR3 spells CSAIQDYDTYNEQFF. The DNA for the CDR3 is TGCAGTGCGATCCAGGACTATGATACTTACAATGAGCAGTTCTTC. The J gene is TRBJ2-1, the V gene TRBV20-1; TRBD2 might be the D (6 bases). Germline-derived CDR1 and CDR2 are DFQATT and SNEGSKA (reference sequence). The V and J ends lost 6 bases and 4 bases respectively, with 19 bases between them. The CDR3 consists of 15 residues.

This clonotype was counted ten times or more. The chain employs TRBV18 and TRBJ1-1; D call uncertain. This CDR3 has 13 amino acids. The V gene lost 2 bases and the J gene lost 3 bases, with 7 bases spanning the gap. Germline V lookup: CDR1 KGHSH, CDR2 LQKENI. The DNA for the CDR3 is TGTGCCAGCTCACCAGGGCTGGACACTGAAGCTTTCTTT. Translation: CASSPGLDTEAFF.

This clonotype has just a few counts. This rearrangement joins TRBV5-6 to TRBJ1-2, with D possibly being TRBD1 (5 bases). CDR1 is SGHDT, CDR2 YYEEEE, per germline. The CDR3 runs to 14 residues. V gave up 3 bases and J gave up 6 bases, with 15 bases separating them. The CDR3 protein is CASSSYRDPHGYTF. The CDR3 DNA reads TGTGCCAGCAGCTCCTACCGGGACCCCCATGGCTACACCTTC.

V is TRBV28 and J is TRBJ2-1; 13 bases fit TRBD2. V shed 3 bases, J shed 7 bases, and the junction held 3 bases outside the gene matches. In germline, CDR1 is MDHEN, CDR2 SYDVKM. This CDR3 has 15 residues. CDR3 DNA sequence: TGTGCCAGCAGTTTTACTAGCGGGGGGGATAATGAGCAGTTCTTC. Its protein product is CASSFTSGGDNEQFF.

V is TRBV6-2 or TRBV6-3 and J is TRBJ2-3; D is perhaps TRBD2 (5 bases). The CDR3 is 13 amino acids. The V and J ends lost 4 bases and 8 bases respectively, with 13 bases between them. Germline values: CDR1 MNHEY, CDR2 SVGEGT. The CDR3, as DNA: TGTGCCAGCAGTTTCCCGGGGTCCAGTACGCAGTATTTT. Encoded protein: CASSFPGSSTQYF.

The rearrangement uses TRBV6-1 and TRBJ2-3; 9 bases fit TRBD1. Trimming cost V 7 bases and J 2 bases; bases outside gene matches: 7. There are 15 residues in the CDR3. The germline gives CDR1 MNHNS, CDR2 SASEGT. CDR3 DNA sequence: TGTGCCAGCAATGGGGGGACAGGGATCACAGATACGCAGTATTTT. Its protein product is CASNGGTGITDTQYF.

This clonotype showed up just a few times. The J gene is TRBJ2-3, the V gene TRBV10-3, with D possibly TRBD1 on 6 matching bases. Trimming stripped 3 bases from V and 4 bases from J, with 11 bases between. Germline V lookup: CDR1 ENHRY, CDR2 SYGVKD. The CDR3 length is 14 residues. The CDR3 DNA follows: TGTGCCATCAGTGAACAACAGGGCCCAGATACGCAGTATTTT. Protein: CAISEQQGPDTQYF.

Note on this clonotype: A much larger clonotype is one base distant, so this may be a read error. The chain combines TRBV25-1 with TRBJ2-5; 10 nucleotides agree with TRBD1. V was clipped by 5 bases and J by 8 bases; unmatched bases: 17. Germline V gene lookup returns CDR1 MGHDK and CDR2 SYGVNS. The CDR3 loop spans 17 amino acids. The CDR3 DNA reads TGTGCCAGCAGTCCCCGGGGGGGGGACAGGGGTTGGGACACCCAGTACTTC. Encoded protein: CASSPRGGDRGWDTQYF.

The CDR3 coding sequence is TGTGCCAGCAGTTTATATTCAGCGTTACCCACCTACAATGAGCAGTTCTTC. It specifies CASSLYSALPTYNEQFF. V is TRBV28 and J is TRBJ2-1; no definite D call. This CDR3 comprises 17 residues. Per germline, CDR1 MDHEN and CDR2 SYDVKM. Trimming pared 1 base from V and 2 bases from J, leaving 15 bases between.

The rearrangement links TRBV12-3 or TRBV12-4 to TRBJ1-6, with 7 bases lining up with TRBD1. This CDR3 spans 15 amino acids. V gave up 4 bases and J gave up 10 bases; unmatched junction bases: 10. DNA for the CDR3: TGTGCCAGCAGTTCAACCGGGACAGCTGAATCACCCCTCCACTTT. This translates into CASSSTGTAESPLHF.

This chain uses TRBV4-3 with TRBJ2-5; possibly TRBD1 for D (5 bases). Trimming shortened V by 3 bases and J by 1 base, and 12 bases separated the two germline ends. Germline V gives CDR1 LGHNA, CDR2 YSLEER. The CDR3 runs 15 residues. The CDR3 here is CASSQEQDIQETQYF. CDR3 in DNA: TGCGCCAGCAGCCAGGAACAGGACATCCAAGAGACCCAGTACTTC.

The sample holds many counts of this clonotype. The gene calls are TRBV15 and TRBJ2-3; 7 bases agree with TRBD1. Losses at the gene ends were 1 base for V and 6 bases for J; bases not matched to a gene: 10. The CDR3 is made up of 16 amino acids. The germline V gene has CDR1 LNHNV and CDR2 YYDKDF (reference sequence). CDR3 in DNA: TGTGCCACCAGCAGAGTGGTAGGGGGCGGCGGGGATACGCAGTATTTT. It translates to CATSRVVGGGGDTQYF.

This clonotype was picked up many times. This chain joins TRBV7-6 and TRBJ2-7, with 7 bases lining up with TRBD1. V lost 5 bases to trimming and J lost 2 bases; unmatched junction nucleotides: 9. The CDR3 contains 15 residues. Per germline, CDR1 SGHVS and CDR2 FNYEAQ. In DNA form, the CDR3 reads TGTGCCAGCAGCCTCGGACAGGAACCAACCTACGAGCAGTACTTC. Its protein product is CASSLGQEPTYEQYF.

The V call is TRBV20-1, the J call TRBJ2-2; the D is unclear. Between the trimmed V and J ends, which lost 1 base and 6 bases, there was a span of 6 bases. This CDR3 has 12 residues. CDR1 and CDR2 (germline): DFQATT, SNEGSKA (reference sequence). In nucleotides, the CDR3 is TGCAGTGCTAGAGCGTTGTCCGGGGAGCTGTTTTTT. It encodes CSARALSGELFF.

The rearrangement links TRBV12-3 or TRBV12-4 to TRBJ2-2; unclear D gene. The CDR3 has 12 residues. V was shortened by 6 bases and J by 8 bases, with 10 bases between the two germline ends. Here the CDR3 reads CASRPLSGELFF. Here the CDR3 DNA reads TGTGCCAGCAGGCCTCTGTCAGGGGAGCTGTTTTTT.

This clonotype was observed many times. The V gene is TRBV12-3 or TRBV12-4, the J gene TRBJ2-1, with a tentative D call TRBD1 (6 bases). Deletions cut 5 bases from V and 15 bases from J, with 20 bases between. This CDR3 is built from 13 residues. For the CDR3, the DNA is TGTGCCAGCAGTCGACAGGTGACAGGAGGTCTGTTCTTC. It translates to CASSRQVTGGLFF.

V and J are TRBV7-8 and TRBJ2-7, with TRBD2 identical over 7 bases. Germline values: CDR1 SGHVS, CDR2 FQNEAQ. The V gene end was trimmed by 0 bases and the J gene end by 3 bases; junction bases not matched to a gene: 2. This CDR3 is 14 amino acids long. Written as DNA, the CDR3 is TGTGCCAGCAGCTTAGCAGCGGGGATCTACGAGCAGTACGTC. Encoded protein: CASSLAAGIYEQYV.

The chain uses TRBV5-1 and TRBJ1-1; 10 nucleotides align to TRBD1. Germline loops: CDR1 SGHRS, CDR2 YFSETQ. The V gene end was trimmed by 4 bases and the J gene end by 0 bases; junction bases not matched to a gene: 9. This CDR3 comprises 17 residues. The CDR3 protein is CASSGGTGASMNTEAFF. CDR3 nucleotide sequence: TGCGCCAGCAGCGGAGGGACAGGGGCTAGTATGAACACTGAAGCTTTCTTT.

Only a few counts were recorded for this clonotype. The V gene is TRBV6-5, the J gene TRBJ2-3; 7 bases are shared with TRBD2. Germline loops: CDR1 MNHEY, CDR2 SVGAGI. V lost 2 bases to trimming and J lost 4 bases; unmatched junction nucleotides: 3. The CDR3 consists of 14 residues. The CDR3 loop is CASSYMGGADTQYF. The CDR3 coding sequence is TGTGCCAGCAGTTACATGGGGGGGGCAGATACGCAGTATTTT.

This clonotype was observed a single time. This chain links TRBV24-1 with TRBJ1-2; D is uncertain. Trimming removed 0 bases from V and 8 bases from J, with 6 bases in between. The CDR3 is 12 amino acids. Per the germline V gene, CDR1 is KGHDR and CDR2 is SFDVKD. Here the CDR3 DNA reads TGTGCCACCAGTGATTTGTTGAGCGGCTACACCTTC. Translated: CATSDLLSGYTF.

The rearrangement links TRBV20-1 to TRBJ2-5; D ambiguous. V was trimmed by 3 bases and J by 3 bases, leaving 11 bases between them. Germline CDR1 and CDR2: DFQATT and SNEGSKA (reference sequence). The CDR3 loop spans 13 amino acids. This CDR3 is CSASVRTKETQYF. CDR3 bases: TGCAGTGCTAGTGTCAGAACTAAAGAGACCCAGTACTTC.